What follows describes a single TCR beta chain. Its antigen remains unidentified. The sample is drawn from a study of immune cell composition in non-small cell lung cancer. Study-level findings and limits: Squamous lung tumours showed higher top 10 clone scores and clonality than adenocarcinomas.

The CDR3 consists of 13 residues. Germline CDR1 and CDR2: SGHKS and YYEKEE (reference sequence). J gave up 6 bases and V 0 bases, and 0 bases lay outside the gene matches. The method was immunoSEQ multiplex PCR; TCRdb's version includes in-frame clones alone and lacks a portion of them. The sample shows 8,000 or so clones, around 82% of them seen only once. The sequencing sample was made of lung tumor tissue. The chain joins TRBV5-5 to TRBJ2-1; 7 positions agree with TRBD1. This receptor was taken from a human donor with non-small cell lung cancer. CDR3 coding DNA: TGTGCCAGCAGCTTGGACAGGGGCAATGAGCAGTTCTTC. It is translated as CASSLDRGNEQFF.